Following are 27 T cell receptor beta chains from one sample sequenced in a study of cytomegalovirus exposure and HLA in healthy donors. Vbeta (60) and Jbeta (13) primers were used in the PCR. Sequencing was performed with immunoSEQ multiplex PCR; in TCRdb, only in-frame clones are kept and a portion is missing. The data show some 140,000 clones, 79% seen once. Input material: PBMCs. These receptors were obtained from a man between 18 and 29 years old in good health and CMV-seronegative.

J is TRBJ1-1 and V is TRBV10-3, with 9 bases identical to TRBD1. Germline V gives CDR1 ENHRY, CDR2 SYGVKD. V shed 10 bases and J 1 base; nucleotides not matched to a gene: 7. The CDR3 is 14 residues long. The CDR3 is CATHRDRANTEAFF. CDR3 coding DNA: TGTGCCACCCACCGGGACAGGGCGAACACTGAAGCTTTCTTT.

This chain links TRBV7-2 with TRBJ2-5; 9 bases are a match to TRBD2. The CDR3 runs 15 residues. Germline trimming cut 3 bases from V and 5 bases from J; bases unmatched to any gene: 7. The germline gives CDR1 SGHTA, CDR2 FQGNSA. The CDR3 reads CASSFGGGGAETQYF. In DNA, the CDR3 is TGTGCCAGCAGCTTCGGCGGGGGGGGTGCGGAGACCCAGTACTTC.

The CDR3 nucleotides read TGTGCCAGTAGCCTACAGGGGGCCCAAGAGACCCAGTACTTC. Translating it yields CASSLQGAQETQYF. The chain combines TRBV19 with TRBJ2-5; 9 nucleotides line up with TRBD1. Germline V gene data show CDR1 as LNHDA and CDR2 as SQIVND (reference sequence). The CDR3 sequence is 14 residues long. After removal of 6 bases from V and 1 base from J, the junction contained 3 bases not matched to a gene.

This clone was seen only once. V and J are TRBV30 and TRBJ1-1, with D tentatively TRBD1 (5 bases). Germline-derived CDR1 and CDR2 are GTSNPN and SVGIG (reference sequence). The CDR3 runs 13 residues. V lost 4 bases, J lost 6 bases, and 15 bases lay in between. CDR3 amino acids: CAWTQEMVAEAFF. The DNA of the CDR3 is TGTGCCTGGACACAGGAGATGGTGGCTGAAGCTTTCTTT.

The V gene is TRBV11-2, the J gene TRBJ1-1; D gene ambiguous. Trimming left V 3 bases short and J 0 bases short, with 8 bases between. CDR1 and CDR2 from the germline V gene are SGHAT and FQNNGV. The CDR3 length is 14 residues. CDR3 sequence (DNA): TGTGCCAGCAGCTTCGAACAGTTGAACACTGAAGCTTTCTTT. Translation: CASSFEQLNTEAFF.

This clone appeared once. V and J are TRBV5-6 and TRBJ1-2; TRBD1 aligns across 12 bases. CDR3 length: 16 amino acids. V gave up 3 bases and J gave up 8 bases; unmatched junction bases: 11. Germline CDR1 reads SGHDT; CDR2 reads YYEEEE. The CDR3 loop reads CASSYGTGGVTTGYTF. CDR3 coding DNA: TGTGCCAGCAGCTATGGGACAGGGGGCGTAACGACCGGCTACACCTTC. The full variable domain, its missing parts supplied by reference TRBV5-6 and TRBJ1-2, is DAGVTQSPTHLIKTRGQQVTLRCSPKSGHDTVSWYQQALGQGPQFIFQYYEEEERQRGNFPDRFSGHQFPNYSSELNVNALLLGDSALYLCASSYGTGGVTTGYTFGSGTRLTVV.

Only one count was recorded for this clone. The V and J genes are TRBV7-9 and TRBJ1-1; no firm D call. V was trimmed by 3 bases and J by 1 base, leaving 9 bases between them. CDR1 is SEHNR and CDR2 is FQNEAQ in the germline V gene (reference sequence). There are 14 residues in the CDR3. CDR3 amino acids: CASSLGQENTEAFF. CDR3 nucleotide sequence: TGTGCCAGCAGCTTGGGCCAGGAGAACACTGAAGCTTTCTTT.

The chain is built from TRBV5-6 and TRBJ2-3; 8 nucleotides align to TRBD1. CDR1 is SGHDT, CDR2 YYEEEE, per germline. The CDR3 is 19 amino acids. J was trimmed by 1 base and V by 0 bases; bases with no gene match: 13. This CDR3 is CASSLGWAGGRVGTDTQYF. The CDR3 coding sequence is TGTGCCAGCAGCTTGGGTTGGGCAGGGGGCCGGGTGGGCACAGATACGCAGTATTTT.

The V gene is TRBV14, the J gene TRBJ2-3; 7 bases are a match to TRBD1. Germline V gives CDR1 SGHDN, CDR2 FVKESK. The V and J ends lost 1 base and 4 bases, in that order; junction bases with no gene match: 2. This CDR3 is 14 amino acids long. The CDR3 sequence is CASSQGDSADTQYF. In nucleotides, the CDR3 is TGTGCCAGCAGCCAAGGGGACAGTGCAGATACGCAGTATTTT.

This chain joins TRBV4-3 and TRBJ2-3, with TRBD2 as a possible D gene (5 bases). The germline V and J ends were trimmed by 5 bases and 8 bases, with 14 bases remaining between them. Germline CDR1 reads LGHNA; CDR2 reads YSLEER. The CDR3 has 13 amino acids. The CDR3, as DNA: TGCGCCAGCAGCTCACGGACCGGGATTACGCAGTATTTT. Translation: CASSSRTGITQYF.

The V and J genes are TRBV30 and TRBJ2-7; 9 bases are shared with TRBD1. The germline CDR1 and CDR2 sequences are GTSNPN and SVGIG (reference sequence). This CDR3 comprises 14 residues. The V and J ends lost 0 bases and 5 bases, in that order; junction bases with no gene match: 5. CDR3 sequence reads: CAWSVRGQGHEQYF. Here the CDR3 DNA reads TGTGCCTGGAGTGTAAGGGGACAGGGTCACGAGCAGTACTTC.

The rearrangement uses TRBV5-1 and TRBJ2-2; 10 bases align to TRBD1. The CDR3 runs to 16 residues. Looked up from germline, CDR1 is SGHRS and CDR2 is YFSETQ. V shed 3 bases and J 2 bases; nucleotides not matched to a gene: 4. CDR3 sequence (DNA): TGCGCCAGCAGCTACTCGACAGGGGGCAACACCGGGGAGCTGTTTTTT. It codes for CASSYSTGGNTGELFF. Variable domain in full (rest from reference TRBV5-1 and TRBJ2-2): KAGVTQTPRYLIKTRGQQVTLSCSPISGHRSVSWYQQTPGQGLQFLFEYFSETQRNKGNFPGRFSGRQFSNSRSEMNVSTLELGDSALYLCASSYSTGGNTGELFFGEGSRLTVL.

The gene calls are TRBV5-1 and TRBJ2-2; 8 nucleotides match TRBD1. V lost 1 base to trimming and J lost 6 bases; unmatched junction nucleotides: 5. The CDR3 is 15 residues long. CDR1 and CDR2 (germline): SGHRS, YFSETQ. In DNA, the CDR3 is TGCGCCAGCAGCTTGAGGACAGGGAGTCCCGGGGAGCTGTTTTTT. Encoded protein: CASSLRTGSPGELFF.

This clone was seen a few times. V is TRBV2 and J is TRBJ2-1; TRBD2 matches at 7 bases. The CDR3 is 13 amino acids. The germline gives CDR1 SNHLY, CDR2 FYNNEI. The V gene end was trimmed by 8 bases and the J gene end by 15 bases; junction bases not matched to a gene: 16. DNA of the CDR3: TGTGCCAGCTTCACCCCTCGGGGTAGGGAGGGGTTCTTC. As protein: CASFTPRGREGFF.

V gene TRBV5-5 combines with J gene TRBJ1-6; 12 nucleotides line up with TRBD1. Germline V gene data show CDR1 as SGHKS and CDR2 as YYEKEE (reference sequence). This CDR3 contains 20 residues. V gave up 4 bases and J gave up 10 bases; unmatched junction bases: 21. CDR3 sequence (DNA): TGTGCCAGCAGCCCGGCTGGGAGTAACCGGGACAGGGGGCTAGGGTCACCCCTCCACTTT. Encoded protein: CASSPAGSNRDRGLGSPLHF.

The chain couples TRBV29-1 to TRBJ1-1, with D tentatively TRBD1 (5 bases). With 3 bases removed from V and 8 bases from J, the gap between germline ends came to 19 bases. Per the germline V gene, CDR1 is SQVTM and CDR2 is ANQGSEA. The CDR3 is 14 residues long. CDR3 amino acids: CSVDAAQGLGEAFF. DNA of the CDR3: TGCAGCGTTGACGCGGCTCAGGGTCTAGGGGAAGCTTTCTTT. The full variable domain, with the rest looked up from reference TRBV29-1 and TRBJ1-1, is SAVISQKPSRDICQRGTSLTIQCQVDSQVTMMFWYRQQPGQSLTLIATANQGSEATYESGFVIDKFPISRPNLTFSTLTVSNMSPEDSSIYLCSVDAAQGLGEAFFGQGTRLTVV.

The chain recombines TRBV9 with TRBJ1-2; the match to TRBD1 covers 10 bases. CDR1 is SGDLS, CDR2 YYNGEE, per germline. V shed 3 bases and J 8 bases; nucleotides not matched to a gene: 10. The CDR3 covers 15 residues. Written as DNA, the CDR3 is TGTGCCAGCAGCGCCCTGACAGGGGGCTATGGAGGCTACACCTTC. It codes for CASSALTGGYGGYTF.

The chain joins TRBV4-1 to TRBJ1-6, with D tentatively TRBD1 (5 bases). CDR1 is MGHRA and CDR2 is YSYEKL in the germline V gene. The CDR3 covers 17 residues. V lost 0 bases to trimming and J lost 7 bases, with 16 bases between them. The CDR3 loop is CASSQDSSGRGNSPLHF. CDR3 nucleotide sequence: TGCGCCAGCAGCCAAGATAGCTCGGGACGGGGGAATTCACCCCTCCACTTT.

The rearrangement links TRBV29-1 to TRBJ1-2; D possibly corresponds to TRBD1 (6 bases). In germline, CDR1 is SQVTM, CDR2 ANQGSEA. The CDR3 covers 13 residues. The V gene lost 4 bases and the J gene lost 1 base, with 10 bases spanning the gap. Here the CDR3 reads CSVVAGVNYGYTF. The CDR3 bases are TGCAGCGTTGTTGCAGGGGTTAACTATGGCTACACCTTC. Using reference TRBV29-1 and TRBJ1-2 for the parts outside the CDR3, the full variable domain is SAVISQKPSRDICQRGTSLTIQCQVDSQVTMMFWYRQQPGQSLTLIATANQGSEATYESGFVIDKFPISRPNLTFSTLTVSNMSPEDSSIYLCSVVAGVNYGYTFGSGTRLTVV.

The chain joins TRBV12-5 to TRBJ1-4; TRBD1 matches at 9 bases. This CDR3 is built from 18 residues. J lost 1 base, V lost 0 bases, and 6 bases had no gene match. In germline, CDR1 is LGHNT, CDR2 FRNRAP. The CDR3 coding sequence is TGTGCTAGTGGTTTGGTACGGACAGGGGTGAGAACTAATGAAAAACTGTTTTTT. Residues: CASGLVRTGVRTNEKLFF.

This clone was counted only a few times. The chain links TRBV7-9 to TRBJ2-3, with a possible D match to TRBD2 (5 bases). The V gene lost 3 bases and the J gene lost 2 bases, with 9 bases spanning the gap. Germline loops: CDR1 SEHNR, CDR2 FQNEAQ (reference sequence). The CDR3 contains 14 residues. CDR3: CASSFEGNTDTQYF. The CDR3 nucleotides read TGTGCCAGCAGCTTTGAGGGTAACACAGATACGCAGTATTTT.

Only one count was recorded for this clone. The chain is built from TRBV30 and TRBJ1-3; D might be TRBD1 (5 bases). Germline V lookup: CDR1 GTSNPN, CDR2 SVGIG (reference sequence). The CDR3 loop spans 13 amino acids. The V end was cut by 4 bases, the J end by 2 bases, with 9 bases between. The CDR3 DNA is TGTGCCTGGACTGCGGGACCTGGAAACACCATATATTTT. It codes for CAWTAGPGNTIYF.

The chain employs TRBV27 and TRBJ2-2, with a tentative D call TRBD1 (6 bases). The CDR3 spans 14 residues. Germline V gene lookup returns CDR1 MNHEY and CDR2 SMNVEV (reference sequence). Deletions cut 3 bases from V and 6 bases from J, with 11 bases between. CDR3 sequence (DNA): TGTGCCAGCAGTTTCCAACAGGGAGCCGGGGAGCTGTTTTTT. Its translation is CASSFQQGAGELFF.

V gene TRBV9 combines with J gene TRBJ2-1, with 11 bases lining up with TRBD2. V was clipped by 3 bases and J by 4 bases; unmatched bases: 3. The germline CDR1 and CDR2 sequences are SGDLS and YYNGEE. The CDR3 is made up of 15 amino acids. As DNA, the CDR3 is TGTGCCAGCAGCGCTAGCGGGGGGCATTACAATGAGCAGTTCTTC. Translation gives CASSASGGHYNEQFF.

This sequence joins TRBV10-3 and TRBJ2-7; a possible D gene is TRBD2 (6 bases). V was pared by 3 bases and J by 1 base, with 10 bases between. The CDR3 loop spans 14 amino acids. Germline CDR1 ENHRY, CDR2 SYGVKD. DNA for the CDR3: TGTGCCATCAGTGAACGGGAGTATTCCTACGAGCAGTACTTC. Amino acids: CAISEREYSYEQYF.

The chain links TRBV7-9 to TRBJ1-2; 8 positions agree with TRBD1. The CDR3 is made up of 14 amino acids. Germline CDR1 reads SEHNR; CDR2 reads FQNEAQ (reference sequence). The trim removed 2 bases at V and 8 bases at J, leaving 7 bases unmatched. CDR3 sequence: CASSLSGGERGYTF. The CDR3 nucleotides are TGTGCCAGCAGCTTATCAGGGGGCGAGAGGGGCTACACCTTC.

This chain connects TRBV6-6 to TRBJ1-2; tentatively, D is TRBD1 (6 bases). The CDR3 totals 14 residues. V dropped 6 bases and J dropped 4 bases, with 15 bases sitting between them. Germline loops: CDR1 MNHNY, CDR2 SVGAGI (reference sequence). CDR3 nucleotide sequence: TGTGCCAGCAGCCCCCAAGGGGGTAGCTATGGCTACACCTTC. Protein: CASSPQGGSYGYTF.